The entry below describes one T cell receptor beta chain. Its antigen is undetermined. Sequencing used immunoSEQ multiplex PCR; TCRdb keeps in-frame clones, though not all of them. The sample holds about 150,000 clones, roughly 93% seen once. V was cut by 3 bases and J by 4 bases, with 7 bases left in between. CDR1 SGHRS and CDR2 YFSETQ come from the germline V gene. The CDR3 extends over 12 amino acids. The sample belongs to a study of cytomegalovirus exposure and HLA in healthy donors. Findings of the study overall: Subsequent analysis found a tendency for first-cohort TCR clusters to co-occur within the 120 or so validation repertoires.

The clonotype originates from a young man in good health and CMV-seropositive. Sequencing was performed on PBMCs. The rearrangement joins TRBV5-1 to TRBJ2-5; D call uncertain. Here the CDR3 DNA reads TGCGCCAGCAGCTCCTCCCCAGAGACCCAGTACTTC. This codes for CASSSSPETQYF. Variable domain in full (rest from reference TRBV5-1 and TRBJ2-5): KAGVTQTPRYLIKTRGQQVTLSCSPISGHRSVSWYQQTPGQGLQFLFEYFSETQRNKGNFPGRFSGRQFSNSRSEMNVSTLELGDSALYLCASSSSPETQYFGPGTRLLVL.